This T cell receptor (beta chain) was sequenced in a study of cytomegalovirus exposure and HLA in healthy donors. A remark on this clone: Antigen: not known.

Study-level results: An Asian-associated ancestry cluster reportedly showed fewer N-insertions than the roughly 670-donor mean in a later analysis.

The study ran its PCR with 60 Vbeta and 13 Jbeta primers. Libraries were prepared by immunoSEQ multiplex PCR; TCRdb keeps only in-frame clonotypes and omits some of them. The sample lists approximately 190,000 clones; more than 75% were seen once. The clonotype comes from a woman between 18 and 29 years old in good health and CMV-seronegative. Sequencing used PBMCs.

CDR3 sequence (DNA): TGTGCCAGCAGCGTAGGTGTTACAACTAATGAAAAACTGTTTTTT. The encoded protein is CASSVGVTTNEKLFF. The V gene is TRBV9, the J gene TRBJ1-4; no reliable D call. Germline V gives CDR1 SGDLS, CDR2 YYNGEE. The CDR3 runs to 15 residues. V was shortened by 0 bases and J by 0 bases, with 6 bases between the two germline ends.